This is a list of T cell receptor beta chains from one sample in a study of blood T cell repertoires in COVID-19. Clones were read by immunoSEQ multiplex PCR, and TCRdb kept only the in-frame ones, dropping some. Of roughly 270,000 clones in the sample, 85% were seen once. The sample was PBMCs or T cells enriched from blood (not recorded which). The origin of the receptors is a woman between 50 and 59 years old who had recovered from COVID-19. Both conserved end residues are part of each CDR3. A D gene is named only where the DNA matches it firmly. Where a row states a size, it is once, few, many or the class of an expanded clone; other rows omit it.

>TRBD1|TRBJ1-2|NA|17|TRBV5-1
CASSPGWETGQQPGYTF
TGCGCCAGCAGCCCGGGATGGGAAACGGGACAGCAGCCCGGCTACACCTTC
>TRBD1|TRBJ1-6|NA|15|TRBV10-3
CAISPQGADNSPLHF
TGTGCCATCAGTCCACAGGGGGCAGATAATTCACCCCTCCACTTT
>NA|TRBJ2-7|NA|18|TRBV7-8
CASSLVPSRRGGVYEQYF
TGTGCCAGCAGCTTAGTCCCCAGCCGACGAGGAGGAGTCTACGAGCAGTACTTC
>TRBD1|TRBJ1-6|NA|12|TRBV7-9
CASSPEDRALHF
TGTGCCAGCAGCCCCGAGGACAGGGCCCTCCACTTT
>NA|TRBJ1-2|few|15|TRBV9
CASSTNRVSSYGYTF
TGTGCCAGCAGCACTAACAGGGTTTCAAGCTATGGCTACACCTTC
>TRBD2|TRBJ2-3|NA|18|TRBV9
CASSVGTSGAPSTDTQYF
TGTGCCAGCAGCGTTGGGACTAGCGGGGCCCCTAGCACAGATACGCAGTATTTT
>NA|TRBJ2-5|NA|16|TRBV4-1
CASSPLPSSGKETQYF
TGCGCCAGCAGCCCGTTGCCCTCCAGCGGCAAAGAGACCCAGTACTTC
>TRBD2|TRBJ2-1|NA|12|TRBV2
CASSAGTTGQFF
TGTGCCAGCAGTGCCGGGACTACCGGGCAGTTCTTC
>TRBD1|TRBJ2-7|NA|14|TRBV30
CAWSAGTGGREQYF
TGTGCCTGGAGCGCAGGGACAGGGGGCCGGGAGCAGTACTTC
>TRBD1|TRBJ1-2|NA|16|TRBV19
CASSSPPGQGLYGYTF
TGTGCCAGTAGTAGCCCCCCGGGACAGGGCCTCTATGGCTACACCTTC
>TRBD1|TRBJ2-1|NA|17|TRBV18
CASSPLIAGTGDNEQFF
TGTGCCAGCTCACCACTCATTGCCGGGACAGGGGACAATGAGCAGTTCTTC
>TRBD2|TRBJ2-1|NA|19|TRBV14
CASSQGLGTSGILYNEQFF
TGTGCCAGCAGCCAAGGGCTGGGGACTAGCGGGATCCTCTACAATGAGCAGTTCTTC
>NA|TRBJ2-3|NA|13|TRBV5-6
CASSLLAMDTQYF
TGTGCCAGCAGCTTGCTAGCGATGGATACGCAGTATTTT
>NA|TRBJ1-5|NA|15|TRBV19
CASSIMMADNQPQHF
TGTGCCAGTAGTATAATGATGGCGGACAATCAGCCCCAGCATTTT
>TRBD1|TRBJ2-5|NA|18|TRBV2
CASSVPTRGGDGRETQYF
TGTGCCAGCAGTGTCCCGACCCGAGGGGGCGACGGCCGGGAGACCCAGTACTTC
>TRBD1|TRBJ1-4|NA|15|TRBV5-1
CASSLGTTGGEKLFF
TGCGCCAGCAGCTTGGGGACGACAGGGGGGGAAAAACTGTTTTTT
>TRBD2|TRBJ2-1|NA|16|TRBV6-5
CASSYVGLAKGDEQFF
TGTGCCAGCAGTTACGTGGGACTAGCCAAGGGCGATGAGCAGTTCTTC
>NA|TRBJ1-4|NA|14|TRBV30
CAWRPKGGGEKLFF
TGTGCCTGGAGGCCCAAGGGGGGAGGGGAAAAACTGTTTTTT